Presented here are 8 T cell receptor beta chains from one specimen sequenced in a study of CD8 T cells in Susac syndrome. With random hexamers, reverse transcription was performed on roughly 0.45 to 1 ug of RNA. Each CDR3 protein is one row after TCRdb ran MiXCR on the immunoSEQ multiplex PCR reads. The sample lists about 120,000 distinct CDR3 sequences, about 95% seen once, with roughly 0.092% in the top ten. Sequences were obtained from CD4+ T cells from PBMCs. Receptors originate from a human donor in good health.

The chain employs TRBV16 and TRBJ1-5; D gene unclear. V was cut by 0 bases and J by 0 bases, with 6 bases left in between. Germline V lookup: CDR1 KGHSY, CDR2 FQNENV. This CDR3 has 15 amino acids. The CDR3 loop is CASSQSWGSNQPQHF. CDR3 coding DNA: TGTGCCAGCAGCCAATCCTGGGGTAGCAATCAGCCCCAGCATTTT.

V gene TRBV6-2 or TRBV6-3 combines with J gene TRBJ1-5; D uncertain. In germline, CDR1 is MNHEY, CDR2 SVGEGT. V lost 0 bases to trimming and J lost 6 bases, with 9 bases between them. The CDR3 is 14 residues long. CDR3 coding DNA: TGTGCCAGCAGTTACTCGACTTTTGGTCAGCCCCAGCATTTT. Its protein product is CASSYSTFGQPQHF.

The chain uses TRBV7-9 and TRBJ2-7; 10 positions match TRBD1. There are 13 residues in the CDR3. The J segment lost 5 bases and the V segment lost 5 bases, leaving 3 bases of the junction unmatched. CDR1 is SEHNR and CDR2 is FQNEAQ in the germline V gene (reference sequence). The CDR3 spells CASSDRGPNEQYF. DNA for the CDR3: TGTGCCAGCAGCGACAGGGGGCCCAACGAGCAGTACTTC. The full variable domain, its missing parts supplied by reference TRBV7-9 and TRBJ2-7, is DTGVSQNPRHKITKRGQNVTFRCDPISEHNRLYWYRQTLGQGPEFLTYFQNEAQLEKSRLLSDRFSAERPKGSFSTLEIQRTEQGDSAMYLCASSDRGPNEQYFGPGTRLTVT.

In its sample, this clonotype was seen once. The chain is built from TRBV12-3 or TRBV12-4 and TRBJ1-5; D is possibly TRBD1 (6 bases). Trimming cost V 5 bases and J 9 bases, with 17 bases left between them. The CDR3 extends over 14 amino acids. CDR3 amino acids: CASSLTGLGGPQHF. The CDR3 DNA follows: TGTGCCAGCAGTCTGACAGGCCTCGGGGGGCCCCAGCATTTT.

A word on this clonotype: A read error may produce the germline difference seen at one junction end. V gene TRBV2 combines with J gene TRBJ2-6, with D tentatively TRBD2 (6 bases). This CDR3 has 15 residues. Germline lookup yields CDR1 SNHLY and CDR2 FYNNEI. In nucleotides, the CDR3 is TGTGCCAGTAGCGGACTGTTCTCTGGAGCCAACGTCCTGACTTTC. It yields the protein CASSGLFSGANVLTF.

This clonotype was recorded only once. This chain links TRBV5-6 with TRBJ2-6, with 7 bases fitting TRBD1. J was trimmed by 0 bases and V by 6 bases; bases with no gene match: 12. The V gene's germline CDR1 is SGHDT and CDR2 YYEEEE. The CDR3 is 18 amino acids. The CDR3 loop is CASTYMTRGISGANVLTF. The CDR3 coding sequence is TGTGCCAGCACCTACATGACCAGGGGGATCTCTGGGGCCAACGTCCTGACTTTC.

This chain joins TRBV25-1 and TRBJ2-5; 7 bases match TRBD1. Unmatched junction bases numbered 7, after V lost 7 bases and J lost 5 bases. The germline gives CDR1 MGHDK, CDR2 SYGVNS. The CDR3 runs 13 residues. CDR3 nucleotide sequence: TGTGCCAGCAAGAAGACAGGGTGGGAGACCCAGTACTTC. Protein product: CASKKTGWETQYF.

The V gene is TRBV28, the J gene TRBJ2-5, with a weak D call TRBD1 (5 bases). In germline, CDR1 is MDHEN, CDR2 SYDVKM. Trimming left V 2 bases short and J 4 bases short, with 11 bases between. The CDR3 has 14 amino acids. CDR3 DNA sequence: TGTGCCAGCAGTTTACAGGGAATCCGAGAGACCCAGTACTTC. It codes for CASSLQGIRETQYF.